This T cell receptor beta chain was observed in a study of T cell responses to AZD1222 COVID-19 vaccine. Overall study: Timing groups of about 4 and about 12 weeks for second doses were pooled. Findings and limits, study-wide: Increases in Spike-specific TCR breadth and depth were seen after two AZD1222 doses. Repertoires were obtained only post-peak T cell response. At baseline, just 5 or 6 AZD1222 recipients tested seropositive.

The CDR3 consists of 11 residues. CDR1 is SGHNT, CDR2 YYREEE, per germline (reference sequence). Trimming shortened V by 5 bases and J by 1 base, and 3 bases separated the two germline ends. Sequenced by immunoSEQ multiplex PCR; TCRdb stores in-frame clones only, minus some. The table has some 130,000 clones, about nine tenths seen once. Note on this clone: Its antigen is unidentified.

The source material was peripheral blood, sampled on day 0 of AZD1222 vaccination. The chain is built from TRBV5-4 and TRBJ1-1; no reliable D call. The receptor's source is an adult in good health. The CDR3 region is CASSANTEAFF. The CDR3 coding sequence is TGTGCCAGCAGTGCGAACACTGAAGCTTTCTTT. The complete variable domain, with remaining parts taken from reference TRBV5-4 and TRBJ1-1, reads ETGVTQSPTHLIKTRGQQVTLRCSSQSGHNTVSWYQQALGQGPQFIFQYYREEENGRGNFPPRFSGLQFPNYSSELNVNALELDDSALYLCASSANTEAFFGQGTRLTVV.